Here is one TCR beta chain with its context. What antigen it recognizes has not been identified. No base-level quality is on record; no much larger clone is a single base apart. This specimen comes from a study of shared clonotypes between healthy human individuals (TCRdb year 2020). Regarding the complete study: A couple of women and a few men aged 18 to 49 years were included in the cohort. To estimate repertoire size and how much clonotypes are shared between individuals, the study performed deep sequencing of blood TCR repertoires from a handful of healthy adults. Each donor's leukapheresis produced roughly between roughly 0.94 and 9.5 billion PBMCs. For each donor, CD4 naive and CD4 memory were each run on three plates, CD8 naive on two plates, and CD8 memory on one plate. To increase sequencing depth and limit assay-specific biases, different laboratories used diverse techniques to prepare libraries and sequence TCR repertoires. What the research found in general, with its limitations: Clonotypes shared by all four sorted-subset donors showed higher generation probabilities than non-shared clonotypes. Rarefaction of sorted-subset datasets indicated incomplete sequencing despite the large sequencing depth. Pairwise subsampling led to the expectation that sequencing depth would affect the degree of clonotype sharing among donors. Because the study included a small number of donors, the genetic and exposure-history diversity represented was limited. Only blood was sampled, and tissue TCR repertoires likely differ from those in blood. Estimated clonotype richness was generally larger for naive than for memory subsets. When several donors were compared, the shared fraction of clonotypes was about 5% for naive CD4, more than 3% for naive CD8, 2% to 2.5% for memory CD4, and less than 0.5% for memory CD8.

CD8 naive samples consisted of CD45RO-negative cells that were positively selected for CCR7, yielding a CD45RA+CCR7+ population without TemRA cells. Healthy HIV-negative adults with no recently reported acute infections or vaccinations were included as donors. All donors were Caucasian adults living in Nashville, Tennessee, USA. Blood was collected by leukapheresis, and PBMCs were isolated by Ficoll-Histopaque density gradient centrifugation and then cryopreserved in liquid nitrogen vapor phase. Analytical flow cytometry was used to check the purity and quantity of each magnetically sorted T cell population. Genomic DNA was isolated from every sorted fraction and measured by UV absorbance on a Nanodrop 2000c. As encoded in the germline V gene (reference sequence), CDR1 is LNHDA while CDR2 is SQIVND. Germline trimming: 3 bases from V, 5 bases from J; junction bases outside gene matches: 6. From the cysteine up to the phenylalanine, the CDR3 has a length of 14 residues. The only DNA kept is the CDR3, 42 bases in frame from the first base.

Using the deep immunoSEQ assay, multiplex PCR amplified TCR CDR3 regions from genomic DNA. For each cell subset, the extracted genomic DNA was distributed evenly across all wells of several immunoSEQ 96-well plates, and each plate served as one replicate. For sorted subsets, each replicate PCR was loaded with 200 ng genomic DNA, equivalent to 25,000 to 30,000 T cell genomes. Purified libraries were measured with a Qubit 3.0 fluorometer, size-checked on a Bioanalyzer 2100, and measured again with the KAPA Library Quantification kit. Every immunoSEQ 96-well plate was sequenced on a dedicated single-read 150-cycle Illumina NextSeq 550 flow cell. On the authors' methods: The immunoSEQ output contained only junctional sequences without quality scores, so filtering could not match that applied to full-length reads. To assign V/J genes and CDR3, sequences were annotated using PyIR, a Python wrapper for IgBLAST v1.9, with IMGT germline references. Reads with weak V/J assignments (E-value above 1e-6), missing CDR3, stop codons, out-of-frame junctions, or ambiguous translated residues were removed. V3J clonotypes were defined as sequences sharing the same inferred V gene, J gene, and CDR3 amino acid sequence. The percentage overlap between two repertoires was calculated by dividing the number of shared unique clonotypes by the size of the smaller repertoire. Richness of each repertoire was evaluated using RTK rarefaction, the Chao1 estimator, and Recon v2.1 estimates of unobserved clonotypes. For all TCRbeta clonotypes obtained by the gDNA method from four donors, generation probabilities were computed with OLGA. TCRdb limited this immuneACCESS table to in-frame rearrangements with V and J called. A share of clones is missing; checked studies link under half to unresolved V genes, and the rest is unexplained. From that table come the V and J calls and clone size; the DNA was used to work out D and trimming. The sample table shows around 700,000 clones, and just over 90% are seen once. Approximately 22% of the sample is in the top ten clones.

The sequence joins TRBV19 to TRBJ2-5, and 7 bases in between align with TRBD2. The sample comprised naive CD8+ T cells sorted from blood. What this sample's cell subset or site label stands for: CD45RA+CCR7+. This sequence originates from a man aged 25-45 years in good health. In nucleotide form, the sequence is TGTGCCAGTAGTATTTTCGGGGGGTGGGAGACCCAGTACTTC. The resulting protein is CASSIFGGWETQYF.